These 16 T cell receptor beta chains originate from one sample sequenced in a study of cytomegalovirus exposure and HLA in healthy donors. Assay: immunoSEQ multiplex PCR; the TCRdb copy retains only in-frame clones and omits some. The table lists approximately 300,000 clones, about nine tenths of them singletons, with approximately 1.1% in the top ten. The sequencing sample was made of PBMCs. Receptors originate from a woman between 25 and 40 years old in good health and CMV-seropositive.

The chain has TRBV6-5 and TRBJ1-2, with 7 bases matching TRBD1. With V trimmed by 5 bases and J by 10 bases, 16 bases remained unmatched. The CDR3 is made up of 15 amino acids. Per the germline V gene, CDR1 is MNHEY and CDR2 is SVGAGI. CDR3 amino acids: CASSPARRGSVYYTF. The CDR3 coding sequence is TGTGCCAGCAGTCCTGCCCGCAGGGGGAGCGTTTACTACACCTTC.

The chain joins TRBV6-6 to TRBJ2-1; 9 bases fit TRBD2. Germline CDR1 is MNHNY and CDR2 is SVGAGI (reference sequence). The junction had 14 bases not matched to a gene; V was cut back by 5 bases and J by 9 bases. The CDR3 is made up of 16 amino acids. CDR3 in amino acids: CASSTGLAGSLTEQFF. The CDR3 nucleotides are TGTGCCAGCAGTACCGGGCTAGCGGGAAGTTTAACTGAGCAGTTCTTC.

The CDR3 nucleotides read TGCGCCAGCAGCTCACAGCGGGGGGCTAACACAGATACGCAGTATTTT. Its protein is CASSSQRGANTDTQYF. This sequence joins TRBV5-1 and TRBJ2-3, with TRBD2 matching 9 bases. V lost 3 bases and J lost 2; bases outside the gene matches: 7. Germline V gives CDR1 SGHRS, CDR2 YFSETQ. CDR3 length equals 16 residues.

This clone was seen just once. The V call is TRBV2, the J call TRBJ2-5, with no clear D. There are 14 residues in the CDR3. From germline, CDR1 is SNHLY and CDR2 FYNNEI. V lost 1 base, J lost 5 bases, and 11 bases lay in between. CDR3: CASSEEVEPETQYF. The DNA of the CDR3 is TGTGCCAGCAGTGAAGAGGTAGAGCCGGAGACCCAGTACTTC. Full variable domain (rest looked up from reference TRBV2 and TRBJ2-5): EPEVTQTPSHQVTQMGQEVILRCVPISNHLYFYWYRQILGQKVEFLVSFYNNEISEKSEIFDDQFSVERPDGSNFTLKIRSTKLEDSAMYFCASSEEVEPETQYFGPGTRLLVL.

V and J are TRBV27 and TRBJ2-7; a possible D gene is TRBD1 (6 bases). Germline CDR1 MNHEY, CDR2 SMNVEV (reference sequence). The CDR3 is 13 amino acids. V lost 4 bases and J lost 4, with 11 bases in between. CDR3 coding DNA: TGTGCCAGCAGTTGGTCAGGGGCGTACGAGCAGTACTTC. This encodes CASSWSGAYEQYF.

This clone showed up just once. This chain uses TRBV7-9 with TRBJ1-1; D is undetermined. Germline-derived CDR1 and CDR2 are SEHNR and FQNEAQ (reference sequence). Trimming cost V 8 bases and J 6 bases, with 16 bases left between them. The CDR3 has 13 amino acids. The CDR3 loop is CASSEAGIPEAFF. Written as DNA, the CDR3 is TGTGCCAGCTCGGAGGCGGGGATCCCTGAAGCTTTCTTT. Based on the CDR3 plus reference TRBV7-9 and TRBJ1-1, the full variable domain is DTGVSQNPRHKITKRGQNVTFRCDPISEHNRLYWYRQTLGQGPEFLTYFQNEAQLEKSRLLSDRFSAERPKGSFSTLEIQRTEQGDSAMYLCASSEAGIPEAFFGQGTRLTVV.

The chain employs TRBV28 and TRBJ2-7; D is unclear. CDR1 is MDHEN and CDR2 is SYDVKM in the germline V gene. CDR3 length equals 12 residues. Trimming left V 7 bases short and J 3 bases short, with 10 bases between. The DNA of the CDR3 is TGTGCCAGCACCCTACCCGGCTACGAGCAGTACTTC. It codes for CASTLPGYEQYF.

V is TRBV30 and J is TRBJ2-5, with a tentative D call TRBD2 (5 bases). The CDR3 extends over 15 amino acids. Trimming cost V 0 bases and J 5 bases, with 16 bases left between them. The germline V gene has CDR1 GTSNPN and CDR2 SVGIG (reference sequence). The CDR3 sequence is CAWSVRASGVETQYF. CDR3 sequence (DNA): TGTGCCTGGAGTGTAAGGGCGTCCGGGGTGGAGACCCAGTACTTC.

CDR3 region: CASSLQESYEQYF. The CDR3 region has the DNA TGTGCCAGCAGCTTACAGGAATCCTACGAGCAGTACTTC. The gene calls are TRBV7-2 and TRBJ2-7; D call uncertain. Trimming took 2 bases from V and 1 from J, leaving 6 bases between them. The CDR3 length is 13 residues. From germline, CDR1 is SGHTA and CDR2 FQGNSA.

The chain links TRBV7-2 to TRBJ2-7, with D perhaps matching TRBD1 (5 bases). Germline CDR1 SGHTA, CDR2 FQGNSA. The CDR3 loop spans 15 amino acids. V lost 3 bases and J 0 bases, leaving 12 bases between the germline ends. This CDR3 reads CASSFIDSSSYEQYF. Written as DNA, the CDR3 is TGTGCCAGCAGCTTTATAGACAGCAGCTCCTACGAGCAGTACTTC.

This rearrangement joins TRBV4-1 to TRBJ1-2; tentatively, D is TRBD1 (6 bases). V was trimmed by 0 bases and J by 4 bases, leaving 15 bases between them. This CDR3 spans 16 amino acids. The V gene's germline CDR1 is MGHRA and CDR2 YSYEKL. For the CDR3, the DNA is TGCGCCAGCAGCCAAGAAGAGGGCAGGGGTTTCTATGGCTACACCTTC. Translating it yields CASSQEEGRGFYGYTF.

The rearrangement links TRBV25-1 to TRBJ2-5, with 7 bases that match TRBD1. The ends lost 4 bases at V and 3 bases at J; junction bases unmatched: 2. Germline V CDR1 and CDR2: MGHDK, SYGVNS. This CDR3 spans 13 amino acids. In DNA, the CDR3 is TGTGCCAGCAGTGGACAGGGTGAAGAGACCCAGTACTTC. Amino acid sequence: CASSGQGEETQYF. The complete variable domain, with remaining parts taken from reference TRBV25-1 and TRBJ2-5, reads EADIYQTPRYLVIGTGKKITLECSQTMGHDKMYWYQQDPGMELHLIHYSYGVNSTEKGDLSSESTVSRIRTEHFPLTLESARPSHTSQYLCASSGQGEETQYFGPGTRLLVL.

This clone was seen only a few times. The chain joins TRBV25-1 to TRBJ1-5, with 7 bases aligning to TRBD1. The CDR3 loop spans 11 amino acids. The junction had 8 bases not matched to a gene; V was cut back by 6 bases and J by 15 bases. Germline values: CDR1 MGHDK, CDR2 SYGVNS. The CDR3, as DNA: TGTGCCAGCAGAGTCGGGGGACAGATGCATTTT. Amino acids: CASRVGGQMHF.

The chain links TRBV5-6 to TRBJ2-1; no clear D. V lost 6 bases and J lost 5, with 21 bases in between. Germline CDR1 reads SGHDT; CDR2 reads YYEEEE. This CDR3 has 16 amino acids. CDR3 DNA: TGTGCCAGCAACTCTTTTGGCGGAGCACCTAACAATGAGCAGTTCTTC. It codes for CASNSFGGAPNNEQFF.

The CDR3 sequence is CASSYDYNEQFF. CDR3 sequence (DNA): TGTGCCAGCAGTTACGACTACAATGAGCAGTTCTTC. This chain joins TRBV6-6 and TRBJ2-1, with D unclear. V was trimmed by 2 bases and J by 3 bases, leaving 2 bases between them. Germline CDR1 reads MNHNY; CDR2 reads SVGAGI (reference sequence). CDR3 length equals 12 residues.

V is TRBV23-1 and J is TRBJ2-3; D gene ambiguous. TRBV23-1 carries the ORF label, with uncertain function. The V and J ends lost 7 bases and 1 base respectively, with 12 bases between them. This CDR3 is built from 14 residues. Here the CDR3 DNA reads TGCGCCAGCACCCCGCTTGACGGCACAGATACGCAGTATTTT. Its protein is CASTPLDGTDTQYF.